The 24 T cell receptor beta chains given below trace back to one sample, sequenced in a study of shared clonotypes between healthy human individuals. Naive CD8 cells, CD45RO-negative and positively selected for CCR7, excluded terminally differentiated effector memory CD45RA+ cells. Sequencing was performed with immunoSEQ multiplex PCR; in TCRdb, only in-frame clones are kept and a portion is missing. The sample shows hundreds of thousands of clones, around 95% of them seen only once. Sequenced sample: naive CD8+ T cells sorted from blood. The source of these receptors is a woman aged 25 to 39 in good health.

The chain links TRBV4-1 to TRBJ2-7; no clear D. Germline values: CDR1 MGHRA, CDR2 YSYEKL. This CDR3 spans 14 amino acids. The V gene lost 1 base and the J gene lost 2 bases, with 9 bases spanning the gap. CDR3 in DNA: TGCGCCAGCAGCCAAGTCGGCCAGGCCTACGAGCAGTACTTC. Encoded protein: CASSQVGQAYEQYF.

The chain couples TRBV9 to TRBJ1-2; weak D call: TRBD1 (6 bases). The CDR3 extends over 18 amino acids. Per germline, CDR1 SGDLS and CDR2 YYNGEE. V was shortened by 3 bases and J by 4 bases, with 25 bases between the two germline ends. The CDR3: CASSGEDEDSLMGYGYTF. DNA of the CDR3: TGTGCCAGCAGCGGGGAGGACGAGGACAGCCTCATGGGCTATGGCTACACCTTC.

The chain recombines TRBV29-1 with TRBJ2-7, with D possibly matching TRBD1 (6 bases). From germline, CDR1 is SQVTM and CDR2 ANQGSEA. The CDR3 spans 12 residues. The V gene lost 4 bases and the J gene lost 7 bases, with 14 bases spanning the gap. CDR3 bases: TGCAGCGTTGCAGGGGAATTCTTTGAGCAGTACTTC. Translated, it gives CSVAGEFFEQYF.

CDR3: CASSEGGSKSEPQHF. As DNA, the CDR3 is TGTGCCAGCAGTGAGGGTGGGAGTAAAAGTGAGCCCCAGCATTTT. This chain links TRBV2 with TRBJ1-5; the D is unclear. V lost 3 bases and J 8 bases, leaving 17 bases between the germline ends. Germline V gene data show CDR1 as SNHLY and CDR2 as FYNNEI. The CDR3 has 15 residues.

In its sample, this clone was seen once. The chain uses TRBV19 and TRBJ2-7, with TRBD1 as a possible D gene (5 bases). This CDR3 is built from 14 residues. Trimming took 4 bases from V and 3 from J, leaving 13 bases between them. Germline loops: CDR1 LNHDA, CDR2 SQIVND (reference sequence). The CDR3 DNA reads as TGTGCCAGTAGTACCGGATACGACAGCTACGAGCAGTACTTC. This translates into CASSTGYDSYEQYF.

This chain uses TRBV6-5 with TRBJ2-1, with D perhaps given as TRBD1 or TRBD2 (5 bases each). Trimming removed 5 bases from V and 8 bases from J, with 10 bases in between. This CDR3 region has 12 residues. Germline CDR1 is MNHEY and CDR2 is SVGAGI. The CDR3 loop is CASSRDGHEQFF. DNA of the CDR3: TGTGCCAGCAGTCGGGACGGTCATGAGCAGTTCTTC.

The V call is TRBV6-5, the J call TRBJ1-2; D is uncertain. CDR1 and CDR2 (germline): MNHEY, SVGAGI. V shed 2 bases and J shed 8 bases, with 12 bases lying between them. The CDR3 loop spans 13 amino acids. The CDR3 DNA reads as TGTGCCAGCAGTTACGCGGGTTTTTGGGGCTACACCTTC. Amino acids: CASSYAGFWGYTF.

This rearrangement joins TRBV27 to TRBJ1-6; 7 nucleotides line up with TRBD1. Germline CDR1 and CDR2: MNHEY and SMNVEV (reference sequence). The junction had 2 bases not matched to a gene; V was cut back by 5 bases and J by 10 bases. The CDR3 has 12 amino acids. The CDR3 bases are TGTGCCAGCAGTACGGGACAGTCACCCCTCCACTTT. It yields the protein CASSTGQSPLHF.

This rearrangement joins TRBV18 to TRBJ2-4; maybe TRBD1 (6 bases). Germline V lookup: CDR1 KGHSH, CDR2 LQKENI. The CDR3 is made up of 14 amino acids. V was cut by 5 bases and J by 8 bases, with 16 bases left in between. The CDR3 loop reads CASSATNRAHIQYF. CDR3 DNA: TGTGCCAGCTCAGCAACTAACAGGGCGCACATTCAGTACTTC.

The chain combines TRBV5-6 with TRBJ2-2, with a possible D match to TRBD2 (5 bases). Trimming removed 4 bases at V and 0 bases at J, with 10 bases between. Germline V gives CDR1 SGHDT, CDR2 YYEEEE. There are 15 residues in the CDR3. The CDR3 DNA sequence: TGTGCCAGCAGCGCCGCCGGGGCGAACACCGGGGAGCTGTTTTTT. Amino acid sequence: CASSAAGANTGELFF.

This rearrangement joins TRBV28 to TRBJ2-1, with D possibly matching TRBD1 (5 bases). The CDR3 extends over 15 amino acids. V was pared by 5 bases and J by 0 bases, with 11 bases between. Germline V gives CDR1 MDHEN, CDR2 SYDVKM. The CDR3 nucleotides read TGTGCCAGCAGTGCGTCCAGGGACTCCTACAATGAGCAGTTCTTC. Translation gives CASSASRDSYNEQFF.

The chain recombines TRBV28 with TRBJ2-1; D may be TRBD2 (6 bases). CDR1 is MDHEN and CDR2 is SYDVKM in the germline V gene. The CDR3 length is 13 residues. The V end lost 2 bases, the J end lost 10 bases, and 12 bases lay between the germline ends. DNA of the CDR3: TGTGCCAGCAGTTTACGGACTATGGGAGAGCAGTTCTTC. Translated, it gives CASSLRTMGEQFF.

The CDR3 coding sequence is TGCGCCAGCAGCCAGGCCCCAGCGGGAGGGCCCAACTACGAGCAGTACTTC. Translating it yields CASSQAPAGGPNYEQYF. The chain is built from TRBV4-1 and TRBJ2-7, with 10 bases lining up with TRBD2. The length of the CDR3 is 17 residues. From germline, CDR1 is MGHRA and CDR2 YSYEKL. After removal of 3 bases from V and 3 bases from J, the junction contained 11 bases not matched to a gene.

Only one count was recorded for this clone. This CDR3 reads CASSPTGEGLNTEAFF. The DNA for the CDR3 is TGTGCCAGCAGTCCCACTGGGGAGGGACTGAACACTGAAGCTTTCTTT. The chain joins TRBV28 to TRBJ1-1, with TRBD1 as a possible D gene (5 bases). In germline, CDR1 is MDHEN, CDR2 SYDVKM. This CDR3 is 16 amino acids long. Trimming stripped 5 bases from V and 0 bases from J, with 16 bases between.

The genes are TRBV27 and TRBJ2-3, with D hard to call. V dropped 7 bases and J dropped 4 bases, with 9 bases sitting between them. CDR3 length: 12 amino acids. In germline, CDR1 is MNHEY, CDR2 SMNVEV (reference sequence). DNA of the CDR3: TGTGCCAGCACCCAGCCCCCAGATACGCAGTATTTT. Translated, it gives CASTQPPDTQYF.

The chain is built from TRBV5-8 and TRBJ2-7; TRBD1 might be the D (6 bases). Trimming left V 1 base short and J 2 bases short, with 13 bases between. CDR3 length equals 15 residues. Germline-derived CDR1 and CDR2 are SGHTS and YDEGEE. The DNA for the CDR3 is TGTGCCAGCAGCTTGCAGTCAGGGGTCCCCTACGAGCAGTACTTC. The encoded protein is CASSLQSGVPYEQYF.

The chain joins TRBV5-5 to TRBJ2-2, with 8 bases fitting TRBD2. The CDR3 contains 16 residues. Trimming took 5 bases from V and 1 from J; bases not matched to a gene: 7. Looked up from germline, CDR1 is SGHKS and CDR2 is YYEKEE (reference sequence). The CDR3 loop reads CASSYGLAQNTGELFF. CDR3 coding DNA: TGTGCCAGCAGTTATGGACTAGCTCAGAACACCGGGGAGCTGTTTTTT.

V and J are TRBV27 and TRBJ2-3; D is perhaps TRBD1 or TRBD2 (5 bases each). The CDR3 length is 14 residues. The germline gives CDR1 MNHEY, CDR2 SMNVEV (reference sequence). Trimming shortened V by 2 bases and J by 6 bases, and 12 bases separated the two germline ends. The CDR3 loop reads CASSLGGTLDTQYF. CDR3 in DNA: TGTGCCAGCAGTTTAGGGGGAACTTTGGATACGCAGTATTTT.

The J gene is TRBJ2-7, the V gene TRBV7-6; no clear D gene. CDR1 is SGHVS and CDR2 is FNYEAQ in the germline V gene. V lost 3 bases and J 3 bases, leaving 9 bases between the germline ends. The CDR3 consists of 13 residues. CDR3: CASSLEQDYEQYF. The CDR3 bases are TGTGCCAGCAGCTTGGAACAAGACTACGAGCAGTACTTC.

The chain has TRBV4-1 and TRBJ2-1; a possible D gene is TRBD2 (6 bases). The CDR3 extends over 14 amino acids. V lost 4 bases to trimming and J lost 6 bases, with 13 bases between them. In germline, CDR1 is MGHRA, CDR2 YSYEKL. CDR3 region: CASSLVLATNEQFF. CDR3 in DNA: TGCGCCAGCAGCCTAGTACTAGCTACCAATGAGCAGTTCTTC.

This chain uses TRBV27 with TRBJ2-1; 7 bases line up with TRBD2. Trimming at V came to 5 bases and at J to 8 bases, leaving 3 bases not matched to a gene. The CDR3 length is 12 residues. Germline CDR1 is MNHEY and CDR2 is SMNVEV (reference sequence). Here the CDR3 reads CASSPGGYEQFF. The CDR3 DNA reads TGTGCCAGCAGTCCCGGGGGGTATGAGCAGTTCTTC.

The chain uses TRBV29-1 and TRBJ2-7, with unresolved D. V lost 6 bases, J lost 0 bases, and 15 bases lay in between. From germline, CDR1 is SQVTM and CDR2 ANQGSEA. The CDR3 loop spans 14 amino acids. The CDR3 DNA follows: TGCAGCGTCCCCGGGTCGTGGGGCTCCTACGAGCAGTACTTC. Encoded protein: CSVPGSWGSYEQYF.

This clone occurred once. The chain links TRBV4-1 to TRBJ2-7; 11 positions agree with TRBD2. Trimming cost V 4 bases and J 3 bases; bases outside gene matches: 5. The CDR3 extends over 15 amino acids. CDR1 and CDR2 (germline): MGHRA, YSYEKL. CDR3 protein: CASSLGLAGGYEQYF. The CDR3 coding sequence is TGCGCCAGCAGCCTGGGGCTAGCGGGAGGCTACGAGCAGTACTTC.

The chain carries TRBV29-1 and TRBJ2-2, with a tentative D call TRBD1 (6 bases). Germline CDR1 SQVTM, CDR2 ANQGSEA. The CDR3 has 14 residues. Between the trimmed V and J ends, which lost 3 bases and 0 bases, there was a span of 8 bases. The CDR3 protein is CSVDSGANTGELFF. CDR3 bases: TGCAGCGTTGATTCAGGGGCGAACACCGGGGAGCTGTTTTTT.